This passage covers 5 T cell receptor beta chains from one sample sequenced in a study of CD8 T cells in ankylosing spondylitis. The study's findings and limits: What appeared characteristic of ankylosing spondylitis blood was a TCR beta motif of eight highly homologous variants.

TCRdb redid the calling of the 5' RACE reads with MiXCR, one entry per CDR3 protein. Of around 770,000 distinct CDR3 sequences in the sample, under 20% were seen once. No antigens are known for them. Sequencing was performed on blood, either unsorted or a sorted T cell fraction (not recorded which). The receptor source for this set is a male donor with ankylosing spondylitis.

The V gene is TRBV15, the J gene TRBJ1-1; D is undetermined. This CDR3 is 19 amino acids long. Trimming cost V 0 bases and J 1 base, with 21 bases left between them. Germline assignment: CDR1 LNHNV and CDR2 YYDKDF (reference sequence). The CDR3, as DNA: TGTGCCACCAGCAGAGATGTAGTAACGGGGTACGGGAGGAACACTGAAGCTTTCTTT. Encoded protein: CATSRDVVTGYGRNTEAFF.

This clonotype was counted a few times. The chain employs TRBV9 and TRBJ1-2, with 8 bases that match TRBD1. This CDR3 region has 13 residues. Unmatched junction bases numbered 6, after V lost 3 bases and J lost 8 bases. CDR1 is SGDLS, CDR2 YYNGEE, per germline. The CDR3 sequence: CASSAGGPGGYTF. The DNA of the CDR3 is TGTGCCAGCAGCGCAGGGGGCCCCGGCGGCTACACCTTC.

This clonotype was detected a few times. The chain joins TRBV2 to TRBJ2-1; D gene uncertain. Trimming pared 7 bases from V and 5 bases from J, leaving 12 bases between. The CDR3 consists of 13 residues. CDR1 and CDR2 from the germline V gene are SNHLY and FYNNEI. The CDR3 sequence is CASTPSLDNEQFF. DNA of the CDR3: TGTGCCAGCACCCCGTCCTTAGACAATGAGCAGTTCTTC.

This clonotype was recorded a few times. The chain employs TRBV6-5 and TRBJ2-3; D remains ambiguous. Germline-derived CDR1 and CDR2 are MNHEY and SVGAGI. The CDR3 runs 15 residues. Trimming removed 2 bases from V and 0 bases from J, with 9 bases in between. CDR3 nucleotides: TGTGCCAGCAGTTACAACAGCCGTAGCACAGATACGCAGTATTTT. Translating gives CASSYNSRSTDTQYF.

This sequence joins TRBV12-3 or TRBV12-4 and TRBJ2-3, with D possibly being TRBD2 (5 bases). Trimming removed 6 bases at V and 6 bases at J, with 19 bases between. CDR3 length: 15 amino acids. CDR3 bases: TGTGCCAGCAGCTTATGGGGAGCCGCTCGGGATACGCAGTATTTT. It yields the protein CASSLWGAARDTQYF.